This T cell receptor beta chain appears in the sequencing data of a study of T-cell memory formation after mild COVID-19. General study findings and limits: Pre-infection memory contained some responding clones, which suggested that cross-reactive memory had joined. Contracting CD4+ clones lay largely in CM and EM, with CD8+ ones residing in EMRA.

The CDR3 sequence is 15 residues long. Germline values: CDR1 LGHNA, CDR2 YSLEER. Trimming took 3 bases from V and 5 from J, leaving 15 bases between them. On this clonotype itself: What it recognizes is unknown.

TCRdb reprocessed the 5' RACE reads via MiXCR and lists one record per CDR3 protein. This table holds 300,000 to 350,000 distinct CDR3 sequences, roughly an eighth found once. The V gene is TRBV4-3, the J gene TRBJ2-3, with a possible D match to TRBD2 (5 bases). This clonotype originated in a man aged 18 to 29 who had mild COVID-19 (a few samples of this study predate the infection). Cell type and time point are not known. The sample comprised PBMCs or a T cell subset sorted from them (not recorded which). The CDR3 is CASSQTERGLDTQYF. CDR3 in DNA: TGCGCCAGCAGCCAGACCGAAAGAGGGTTAGATACGCAGTATTTT.